This T cell receptor (beta chain) was observed in a study of blood T cell repertoires in COVID-19. At the level of the study: COVID-19 samples collected from the United States, Italy and Spain covered acute and convalescent phases. PBMCs, B-cell-depleted T cells, or T cells provided the cDNA or gDNA that made up the material.

In the authors' workflow: Estimates of nucleated cell counts were drawn from the amplification of reference gene primers. Sequencing was performed with immunoSEQ multiplex PCR; in TCRdb, only in-frame clones are kept and a portion is missing. Clone size and V and J calls were adopted from that table, with D and trimming inferred from the DNA. The table shows some 99,000 clones, with about four fifths occurring only once. Germline V gene lookup returns CDR1 SGHTA and CDR2 FQGNSA. This CDR3 is built from 13 residues. Trimming took off 2 bases at V and 9 bases at J, with 11 bases between the two ends. This chain connects TRBV7-2 to TRBJ2-1, with a weak D call TRBD2 (6 bases). The receptor was derived from a man between 65 and 85 years old with acute or convalescent COVID-19. Input material: peripheral blood. The CDR3 nucleotides are TGTGCCAGCAGCTTATCTTCCGGGAGTGAGCAGTTCTTC. This sequence encodes CASSLSSGSEQFF.